The 4 T cell receptor beta chains presented below share a single source sample, sequenced in a study of cytomegalovirus exposure and HLA in healthy donors. TCRdb's copy holds only in-frame clones and misses some; the assay was immunoSEQ multiplex PCR. The sample shows over 150,000 clones, roughly 88% of them seen only once. Sequences were obtained from PBMCs. These receptors came from a woman under 40 in good health and CMV-seropositive.

CDR3: CASRRRTGWAELFF. DNA for the CDR3: TGTGCCAGCCGAAGAAGGACAGGGTGGGCTGAACTGTTTTTT. The gene calls are TRBV2 and TRBJ1-4; 8 bases fit TRBD1. After removal of 8 bases from V and 12 bases from J, the junction contained 14 bases not matched to a gene. Germline V gene data show CDR1 as SNHLY and CDR2 as FYNNEI. The CDR3 consists of 14 residues.

The CDR3 reads CASSSPWGAGVHEQYF. The DNA of the CDR3 is TGCGCCAGCAGCTCCCCTTGGGGAGCGGGAGTCCACGAGCAGTACTTC. The rearrangement links TRBV5-1 to TRBJ2-7, with 8 nucleotides matching TRBD2. Germline assignment: CDR1 SGHRS and CDR2 YFSETQ. This CDR3 comprises 16 residues. The trim removed 3 bases at V and 5 bases at J, leaving 13 bases unmatched.

The CDR3 DNA reads as TGTGCCAGTAGTGCCCCCCAGGGGGTCCTAGCCAAAAACATTCAGTACTTC. Amino acids: CASSAPQGVLAKNIQYF. The chain has TRBV19 and TRBJ2-4; TRBD1 aligns across 7 bases. J gave up 0 bases and V 5 bases, and 10 bases lay outside the gene matches. Germline CDR1 LNHDA, CDR2 SQIVND (reference sequence). This CDR3 contains 17 residues.

The chain couples TRBV5-1 to TRBJ1-1, with a weak D call TRBD1 (6 bases). This CDR3 is built from 15 residues. Germline V CDR1 and CDR2: SGHRS, YFSETQ. The germline V and J ends were trimmed by 4 bases and 0 bases, with 13 bases remaining between them. CDR3 sequence: CASSPSGQLNTEAFF. The CDR3 DNA is TGCGCCAGCAGCCCTTCCGGACAGCTGAACACTGAAGCTTTCTTT.